This T cell receptor beta chain is drawn from a study of CDR3 diversity in severe acne. This clonotype occurred a few times. Germline values: CDR1 MNHEY, CDR2 SVGAGI. The germline V and J ends were trimmed by 2 bases and 1 base, with 15 bases remaining between them. The CDR3 runs 16 residues. TCRdb reprocessed the PCR reads via MiXCR and lists one record per CDR3 protein. The sample holds tens of thousands of distinct CDR3 sequences; 45% to 55% are singletons and the top ten take roughly an eighth. This TCR was recovered from a male donor in good health, without acne. The sample was blood. The rearrangement links TRBV6-5 to TRBJ2-7, with D perhaps TRBD1 (5 bases). The CDR3 region is CASSYDLGPKSYEQYF. The CDR3 nucleotides are TGTGCCAGCAGTTACGATTTGGGGCCTAAATCCTACGAGCAGTACTTC.